This record looks at one TCR beta chain sequence and its context. Its target is unknown. Produced via immunoSEQ multiplex PCR; TCRdb's table is partial and in-frame only. The repertoire has 100,000 to 150,000 clones, approximately 90% of them found once; the top ten carry roughly 4%. Pooling was applied to second doses at about 4 or about 12 weeks. The sample is drawn from a study of T cell responses to AZD1222 COVID-19 vaccine. Study outcomes and limitations: The donors showed a predominance of white British ancestry and of females, with possible underestimation of clonal diversity.

V shed 3 bases and J shed 4 bases, with 7 bases lying between them. The CDR3 is 13 residues long. The germline CDR1 and CDR2 sequences are MRHNA and SNTAGT. This material consisted of peripheral blood, taken 28 days after the second AZD1222 dose. The V call is TRBV6-4, the J call TRBJ1-5; D is ambiguous. The clonotype originates from an adult who received the AZD1222 COVID-19 vaccine. The CDR3 loop is CASSDGDNQPQHF. The DNA for the CDR3 is TGTGCCAGCAGTGATGGGGATAATCAGCCCCAGCATTTT.